The T cell receptor beta chain under discussion was sequenced for a study of blood T cell repertoires in COVID-19 (dated by TCRdb to 2020 to 2021). A note on the overall study: The collaborator samples originated in the United States, Italy and Spain and spanned the acute and convalescent phases of COVID-19. The prospective study material was composed of cDNA or gDNA derived from T cells, B-cell-depleted T cells, or PBMCs. The dataset comprised deeply sampled blood TCRbeta repertoires from subjects exposed to, actively infected with, or recovered from COVID-19. The repertoires were released in a freely available public database intended as a resource for research on the immune response to SARS-CoV-2. The samples were drawn from two sources: the first 160 participants of the ongoing ImmuneRACE study, and over 950 subjects contributed by 6 global collaborators. Nearly every sample came with metadata listing a de-identified subject ID, COVID-19 status, age in years and sex. HLA class I and class II types, where available, came from metadata supplied by the sample provider rather than from assay-based typing. The study at large found these results: The amount of clinical and demographic metadata varied by source and participant and was provided uncurated.

TCRbeta CDR3 regions were amplified from genomic DNA by means of the immunoSEQ Assay, a bias-controlled multiplex PCR. Per the authors' processing: The number of nucleated cells in each sample was estimated from the amplification of reference gene primers within the assay. To quantify the absolute abundance of each unique TCRbeta CDR3 rearrangement, sequence reads were collapsed and filtered. Productive Simpson clonality was computed per sample as the square root of Simpson's diversity index over productive rearrangements. As stored in TCRdb, this immuneACCESS dataset retains in-frame rearrangements with V and J assigned. A fraction of the clones does not appear; measured against another copy, unresolved V genes explain less than half of the discrepancy, and the remainder lacks a known reason. Clone size and the V and J calls come from that table; the DNA yielded D and trimming. The sample table records about 210,000 clones; around 80% of these occur just once. Of the sample, more than 7% is held by the ten largest clones.

About this clone itself: No cognate antigen has been identified for it. No base quality information exists; no much larger clone differs at one position.

Collaborating institutions collected whole blood in K2EDTA tubes following their own protocols. For TCRbeta analysis, collaborators shipped samples as frozen whole blood, isolated PBMCs, or DNA extracted from either of those sample types. This sequence originates from a woman in her 70s with acute or convalescent COVID-19. The sample taken for sequencing was peripheral blood.

The sequenced DNA: TGTGCCAGCTCACCCAGCGAGGGACTCCTATCAAACAATGAGCAGTTCTTC. Translated, it gives CASSPSEGLLSNNEQFF. The rearrangement combines TRBV18 with TRBJ2-1; TRBD2 might be the D gene, on 6 matching bases. V is cut by 3 bases and J by 5 bases, and the space between the germline ends is 20 bases. The germline V gene gives CDR1 as KGHSH and CDR2 as LQKENI. The CDR3 goes from the cysteine to the phenylalanine over 17 residues. The entry retains the CDR3 DNA only, 51 bases that are in frame from base 1. With the rest looked up from the reference TRBV18 and TRBJ2-1 genes rather than sequenced, the full variable domain is NAGVMQNPRHLVRRRGQEARLRCSPMKGHSHVYWYRQLPEEGLKFMVYLQKENIIDESGMPKERFSAEFPKEGPSILRIQQVVRGDSAAYFCASSPSEGLLSNNEQFFGPGTRLTVL.